This is a list of T cell receptor beta chains from one sample in a study of cytomegalovirus exposure and HLA in healthy donors. Sequencing was performed with immunoSEQ multiplex PCR; in TCRdb, only in-frame clones are kept and a portion is missing. The sample has over 70,000 clones; 90% to 95% are singletons. Sequenced input: PBMCs. The receptors were sampled from a woman aged 18-35 years in good health and CMV-seronegative. CDR3s include the opening cysteine and the closing phenylalanine or tryptophan. A D gene is named only where the DNA matches it firmly. The size of a clone is reported for some rows only, either as once, few or many, or as a class for expanded clones.

j_gene: TRBJ1-1; abundance: -; v_gene: TRBV28; d_gene: -; CDR3nt: TGTGCCAGCAGTTTGGGAGATATGAACACTGAAGCTTTCTTT; CDR3aa: CASSLGDMNTEAFF
j_gene: TRBJ1-1; abundance: -; v_gene: TRBV7-8; d_gene: -; CDR3nt: TGTGCCAGCAGCCTCGCGGGGGGGAACACTGAAGCTTTCTTT; CDR3aa: CASSLAGGNTEAFF
j_gene: TRBJ1-1; abundance: -; v_gene: TRBV5-1; d_gene: -; CDR3nt: TGCGCCAGCAGCTTGGGGGGGCGGTTGAACACTGAAGCTTTCTTT; CDR3aa: CASSLGGRLNTEAFF
j_gene: TRBJ2-7; abundance: -; v_gene: TRBV18; d_gene: TRBD1; CDR3nt: TGTGCCAGCTCACCTTCGGACAGGGTGTTCCCCTACGAGCAGTACTTC; CDR3aa: CASSPSDRVFPYEQYF
j_gene: TRBJ2-7; abundance: -; v_gene: TRBV30; d_gene: TRBD1; CDR3nt: TGTGCCTGGAGTGTAGAGGGGGCCGGCTACGAGCAGTACTTC; CDR3aa: CAWSVEGAGYEQYF
j_gene: TRBJ2-1; abundance: once; v_gene: TRBV18; d_gene: -; CDR3nt: TGTGCCAGCTCACCACCAGGGGGCAATGAGCAGTTCTTC; CDR3aa: CASSPPGGNEQFF
j_gene: TRBJ1-6; abundance: -; v_gene: TRBV7-2; d_gene: TRBD1; CDR3nt: TGTGCCAGCAGTCGATACTCGACAGGGACCAATTCACCCCTCCACTTT; CDR3aa: CASSRYSTGTNSPLHF
j_gene: TRBJ2-5; abundance: -; v_gene: TRBV2; d_gene: -; CDR3nt: TGTGCCAGCAGGGTTGGAGGGGGCCTCCAAGAGACCCAGTACTTC; CDR3aa: CASRVGGGLQETQYF
j_gene: TRBJ2-6; abundance: -; v_gene: TRBV7-9; d_gene: TRBD2; CDR3nt: TGTGCCAGCAGCCACCCAGGGAGGGCTGGGGCCAACGTCCTGACTTTC; CDR3aa: CASSHPGRAGANVLTF
j_gene: TRBJ1-1; abundance: -; v_gene: TRBV5-6; d_gene: -; CDR3nt: TGTGCCAGCAGCTTCGGGGGGAGGGAAGCTTTCTTT; CDR3aa: CASSFGGREAFF
j_gene: TRBJ2-5; abundance: once; v_gene: TRBV11-2; d_gene: -; CDR3nt: TGTGCCGGCACCACCGGGGAGACCCAGTACTTC; CDR3aa: CAGTTGETQYF
j_gene: TRBJ1-2; abundance: -; v_gene: TRBV29-1; d_gene: TRBD1; CDR3nt: TGCAGCGTTGAAGATCGGGACAGAGGCTATGGCTACACCTTC; CDR3aa: CSVEDRDRGYGYTF
j_gene: TRBJ1-1; abundance: -; v_gene: TRBV11-1; d_gene: TRBD1; CDR3nt: TGTGCCAGCGCCTCAGGGGGCTTTGAAGCTTTCTTT; CDR3aa: CASASGGFEAFF
j_gene: TRBJ1-5; abundance: -; v_gene: TRBV6-1; d_gene: TRBD1; CDR3nt: TGTGCCAGCACCCGACAGGGGGTGGGCAATCAGCCCCAGCATTTT; CDR3aa: CASTRQGVGNQPQHF
j_gene: TRBJ2-5; abundance: -; v_gene: TRBV6-6; d_gene: TRBD1; CDR3nt: TGTGCCAGCAGACAGACAGGGACACAAGAGACCCAGTACTTC; CDR3aa: CASRQTGTQETQYF
j_gene: TRBJ2-1; abundance: -; v_gene: TRBV4-3; d_gene: TRBD2; CDR3nt: TGCGCCAGCAGCGCGCTAGCGGGGGGTTACAATGAGCAGTTCTTC; CDR3aa: CASSALAGGYNEQFF
j_gene: TRBJ2-3; abundance: -; v_gene: TRBV2; d_gene: TRBD1; CDR3nt: TGTGCCAGCAGCCTGACAGGGGGCACAGATACGCAGTATTTT; CDR3aa: CASSLTGGTDTQYF
j_gene: TRBJ2-7; abundance: once; v_gene: TRBV9; d_gene: TRBD1; CDR3nt: TGTGCCAGCAGCGCCGGGACAGGGGGGTTGGAGCAGTACTTC; CDR3aa: CASSAGTGGLEQYF
j_gene: TRBJ2-7; abundance: -; v_gene: TRBV6-5; d_gene: -; CDR3nt: TGTGCCAGCAGTTTCAATCGCGGACAGAGTTCCTACGAGCAGTACTTC; CDR3aa: CASSFNRGQSSYEQYF
j_gene: TRBJ1-3; abundance: -; v_gene: TRBV9; d_gene: TRBD1; CDR3nt: TGTGCCAGCAGCGTTAATCCACCGGACAGGCTCAAAACGGGTGGAAACACCATATATTTT; CDR3aa: CASSVNPPDRLKTGGNTIYF
j_gene: TRBJ2-7; abundance: -; v_gene: TRBV5-1; d_gene: -; CDR3nt: TGCGCCAGCCGGGCGGCCTGGGACACCTACTACGAGCAGTACTTC; CDR3aa: CASRAAWDTYYEQYF
j_gene: TRBJ2-1; abundance: -; v_gene: TRBV5-5; d_gene: TRBD2; CDR3nt: TGTGCCAGCAGCTTGATTCCGAGCGGGGGGGCCGGGAATGAGCAGTTCTTC; CDR3aa: CASSLIPSGGAGNEQFF
j_gene: TRBJ2-5; abundance: once; v_gene: TRBV5-1; d_gene: -; CDR3nt: TGCGCCAGCAGCTTGGTACAGGGAAGCCAAGAGACCCAGTACTTC; CDR3aa: CASSLVQGSQETQYF
j_gene: TRBJ2-7; abundance: -; v_gene: TRBV5-1; d_gene: -; CDR3nt: TGCGCCAGCAGCGGGGGCAGCTACGAGCAGTACTTC; CDR3aa: CASSGGSYEQYF
j_gene: TRBJ2-7; abundance: -; v_gene: TRBV9; d_gene: TRBD2; CDR3nt: TGTGCCAGCAGCGCAGGGACTAGCGGGGGTTACGAGCAGTACTTC; CDR3aa: CASSAGTSGGYEQYF
j_gene: TRBJ1-5; abundance: -; v_gene: TRBV19; d_gene: -; CDR3nt: TGTGCCAGTACCCCAAGAGGACTACCAATCAAGCCCCAGCATTTT; CDR3aa: CASTPRGLPIKPQHF
j_gene: TRBJ1-1; abundance: -; v_gene: TRBV28; d_gene: -; CDR3nt: TGTGCCAGCAGTTTCCCCAACCCCGCGGGCCGGGACACTGAAGCTTTCTTT; CDR3aa: CASSFPNPAGRDTEAFF
j_gene: TRBJ2-2; abundance: -; v_gene: TRBV7-2; d_gene: TRBD2; CDR3nt: TGTGCCAGCAGCTCCCGCTTGACTAGCGGGGGGGCGCGTGGGGAGCTGTTTTTT; CDR3aa: CASSSRLTSGGARGELFF
j_gene: TRBJ2-7; abundance: -; v_gene: TRBV5-6; d_gene: -; CDR3nt: TGTGCCAGCAGCTTGAAGCCAGGTAGGCTTGACGAGCAGTACTTC; CDR3aa: CASSLKPGRLDEQYF
j_gene: TRBJ2-1; abundance: -; v_gene: TRBV9; d_gene: -; CDR3nt: TGTGCCAGCAGCGATAACCAGGTCCTAGAGCAGTTCTTC; CDR3aa: CASSDNQVLEQFF
j_gene: TRBJ1-3; abundance: -; v_gene: TRBV7-2; d_gene: -; CDR3nt: TGTGCCAGCAGACCTGACAGTGCTGGAAACACCATATATTTT; CDR3aa: CASRPDSAGNTIYF
j_gene: TRBJ2-5; abundance: -; v_gene: TRBV19; d_gene: -; CDR3nt: TGTGCCAGTAGTATAACCCCAGGATCAAAAGAGACCCAGTACTTC; CDR3aa: CASSITPGSKETQYF
j_gene: TRBJ2-3; abundance: -; v_gene: TRBV12-1; d_gene: -; CDR3nt: TGTGCCAGCAGCATCCCCCGGGGGCTAGCGGGGGTACAATTCACAGATACGCAGTATTTT; CDR3aa: CASSIPRGLAGVQFTDTQYF
j_gene: TRBJ1-2; abundance: -; v_gene: TRBV29-1; d_gene: -; CDR3nt: TGCAGCGTTACGGAGGGGGGGTACTATGGCTACACCTTC; CDR3aa: CSVTEGGYYGYTF
j_gene: TRBJ2-5; abundance: -; v_gene: TRBV29-1; d_gene: TRBD1; CDR3nt: TGCAGCGTGCAAATCCGACAGGGTTTTTCGGAGACCCAGTACTTC; CDR3aa: CSVQIRQGFSETQYF
j_gene: TRBJ2-5; abundance: -; v_gene: TRBV6-6; d_gene: -; CDR3nt: TGTGCCAGCAGTTGGGGGACTCGGGAGGAGACCCAGTACTTC; CDR3aa: CASSWGTREETQYF
j_gene: TRBJ2-3; abundance: -; v_gene: TRBV7-9; d_gene: -; CDR3nt: TGTGCCACAAACACAGATACGCAGTATTTT; CDR3aa: CATNTDTQYF
j_gene: TRBJ1-1; abundance: -; v_gene: TRBV18; d_gene: TRBD1; CDR3nt: TGTGCCAGCTCACCCGGGACAGGGGTTAACACTGAAGCTTTCTTT; CDR3aa: CASSPGTGVNTEAFF
j_gene: TRBJ2-3; abundance: -; v_gene: TRBV7-3; d_gene: TRBD1; CDR3nt: TGTGCCAGCAGCGGAGGGACAGGGAGTATGAATACGCAGTATTTT; CDR3aa: CASSGGTGSMNTQYF
j_gene: TRBJ2-3; abundance: -; v_gene: TRBV7-8; d_gene: -; CDR3nt: TGTGCCAGCAGCCCACAGGGTGCTAGCACAGATACGCAGTATTTT; CDR3aa: CASSPQGASTDTQYF
j_gene: TRBJ2-2; abundance: -; v_gene: TRBV7-3; d_gene: -; CDR3nt: TGTGCCAGCAGCTTCTTAGGCCAGGGCAAGAACACCGGGGAGCTGTTTTTT; CDR3aa: CASSFLGQGKNTGELFF
j_gene: TRBJ2-7; abundance: -; v_gene: TRBV27; d_gene: TRBD2; CDR3nt: TGTGCCAGCAATCCAGCGGGGGGGCCTAACTACGAGCAGTACTTC; CDR3aa: CASNPAGGPNYEQYF
j_gene: TRBJ1-6; abundance: -; v_gene: TRBV2; d_gene: -; CDR3nt: TGTGCCAGCAGTGAACGCAGTCAGATTCTCTTCCACTTT; CDR3aa: CASSERSQILFHF
j_gene: TRBJ1-3; abundance: -; v_gene: TRBV5-4; d_gene: TRBD1; CDR3nt: TGTGCCAGCACCAAAGGGACAGACGGAAACACCATATATTTT; CDR3aa: CASTKGTDGNTIYF
j_gene: TRBJ1-2; abundance: -; v_gene: TRBV14; d_gene: -; CDR3nt: TGTGCCAGCACAACCTCGACAGGCCCCGGCGGTGGTGGCTACACCTTC; CDR3aa: CASTTSTGPGGGGYTF
j_gene: TRBJ2-7; abundance: -; v_gene: TRBV2; d_gene: TRBD2; CDR3nt: TGTGCCAGCATCTCCCCCGGGCTAGCGGGGAGCTCCTACGAGCAGTACTTC; CDR3aa: CASISPGLAGSSYEQYF
j_gene: TRBJ2-1; abundance: -; v_gene: TRBV7-2; d_gene: -; CDR3nt: TGTGCCAGCAGCTTAGGGGGCAGGTCCTACAATGAGCAGTTCTTC; CDR3aa: CASSLGGRSYNEQFF
j_gene: TRBJ2-7; abundance: -; v_gene: TRBV4-1; d_gene: TRBD2; CDR3nt: TGCGCCAGCAGCCCAACGCAGAAAGCGGGGTCCTACGAGCAGTACTTC; CDR3aa: CASSPTQKAGSYEQYF
j_gene: TRBJ1-3; abundance: -; v_gene: TRBV30; d_gene: -; CDR3nt: TGTGCCTGGAGTGTCTCACCCGACAGGACTGGAAACACCATATATTTT; CDR3aa: CAWSVSPDRTGNTIYF
j_gene: TRBJ1-4; abundance: -; v_gene: TRBV5-1; d_gene: TRBD1; CDR3nt: TGCGCCAGCAGCCCAGGGTGGGACAGGGGTAATGAAAAACTGTTTTTT; CDR3aa: CASSPGWDRGNEKLFF
j_gene: TRBJ1-2; abundance: -; v_gene: TRBV29-1; d_gene: TRBD1; CDR3nt: TGCAGCGTATTGGGACAGTCGACTTCCTATGGCTACACCTTC; CDR3aa: CSVLGQSTSYGYTF